Reported below is one TCR beta chain. The sample belongs to a study of blood T cell repertoires in COVID-19. Study at large: Acute-phase and convalescent COVID-19 samples originated in the United States, Italy and Spain. PBMCs, B-cell-depleted T cells, or T cells provided the cDNA or gDNA that made up the material.

Per the study methods: For nucleated cells, counts were estimated from reference gene primer amplification. The table came from immunoSEQ multiplex PCR; TCRdb's copy has only in-frame clones and leaves some out. The V and J calls and clone size are taken from that table; D and trimming were inferred from the DNA. The sample lists 60,000 to 80,000 clones, around nine tenths occurring once. CDR3 size: 16 residues. V lost 1 base, J lost 3 bases, and 8 bases stayed unmatched. The germline gives CDR1 SGHNT, CDR2 YYREEE (reference sequence). The sequencing sample was made of peripheral blood. V gene TRBV5-4 combines with J gene TRBJ2-3; 7 bases fit TRBD2. The sequence was collected from a human donor in a cohort sampled during active COVID-19. The CDR3 region is CASSLRLAARTDTQYF. The CDR3 coding sequence is TGTGCCAGCAGCTTGAGGCTAGCGGCAAGAACAGATACGCAGTATTTT.